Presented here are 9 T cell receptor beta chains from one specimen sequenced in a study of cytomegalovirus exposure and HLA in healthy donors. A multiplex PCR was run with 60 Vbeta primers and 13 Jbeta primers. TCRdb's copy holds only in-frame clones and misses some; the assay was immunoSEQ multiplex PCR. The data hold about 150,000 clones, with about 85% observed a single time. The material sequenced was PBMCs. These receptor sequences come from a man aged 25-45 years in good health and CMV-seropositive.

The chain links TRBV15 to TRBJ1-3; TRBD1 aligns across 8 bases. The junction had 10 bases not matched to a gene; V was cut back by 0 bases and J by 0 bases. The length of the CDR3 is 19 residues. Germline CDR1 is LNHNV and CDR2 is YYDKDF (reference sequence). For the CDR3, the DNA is TGTGCCACCAGCAGAGATCTATCCGGGACAGGTATCTCTGGAAACACCATATATTTT. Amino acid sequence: CATSRDLSGTGISGNTIYF.

CDR3 DNA: TGTGCCAGCAGCTTAAGAACAGGCGTAACCTACGAGCAGTACTTC. Protein product: CASSLRTGVTYEQYF. The gene calls are TRBV7-6 and TRBJ2-7; D might be TRBD1 (5 bases). The CDR3 covers 15 residues. Germline loops: CDR1 SGHVS, CDR2 FNYEAQ. V was trimmed by 2 bases and J by 2 bases, leaving 13 bases between them.

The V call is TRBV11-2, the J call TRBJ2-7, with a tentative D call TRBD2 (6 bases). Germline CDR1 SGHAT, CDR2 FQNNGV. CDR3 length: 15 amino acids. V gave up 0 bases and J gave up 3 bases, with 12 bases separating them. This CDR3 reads CASSLEGDSIYEQYF. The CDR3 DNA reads TGTGCCAGCAGCTTAGAGGGGGACTCTATCTACGAGCAGTACTTC.

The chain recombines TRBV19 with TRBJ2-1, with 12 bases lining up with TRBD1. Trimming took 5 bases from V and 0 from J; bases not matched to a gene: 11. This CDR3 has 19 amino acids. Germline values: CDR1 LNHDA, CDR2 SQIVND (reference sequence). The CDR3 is CASSGDRGLSISSYNEQFF. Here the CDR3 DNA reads TGTGCCAGTAGTGGGGACAGGGGGCTTAGTATAAGCTCCTACAATGAGCAGTTCTTC.

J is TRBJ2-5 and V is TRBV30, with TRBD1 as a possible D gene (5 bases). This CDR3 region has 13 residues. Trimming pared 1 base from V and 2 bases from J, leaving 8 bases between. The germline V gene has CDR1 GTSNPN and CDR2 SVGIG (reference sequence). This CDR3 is CAWSGQIQETQYF. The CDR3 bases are TGTGCCTGGAGTGGACAGATACAAGAGACCCAGTACTTC.

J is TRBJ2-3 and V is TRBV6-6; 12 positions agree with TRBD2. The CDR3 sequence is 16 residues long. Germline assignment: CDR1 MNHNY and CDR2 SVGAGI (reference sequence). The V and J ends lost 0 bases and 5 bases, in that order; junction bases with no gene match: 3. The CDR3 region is CASSYSGLAGRDTQYF. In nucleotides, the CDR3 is TGTGCCAGCAGTTACTCCGGACTAGCGGGAAGAGATACGCAGTATTTT.

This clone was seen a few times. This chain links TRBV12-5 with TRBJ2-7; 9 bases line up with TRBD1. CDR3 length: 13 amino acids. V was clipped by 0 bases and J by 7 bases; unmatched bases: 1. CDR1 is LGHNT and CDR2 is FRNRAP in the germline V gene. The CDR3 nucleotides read TGTGCTAGTGGTTTGGTGGGACAGGGAGAGCAGTACTTC. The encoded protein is CASGLVGQGEQYF.

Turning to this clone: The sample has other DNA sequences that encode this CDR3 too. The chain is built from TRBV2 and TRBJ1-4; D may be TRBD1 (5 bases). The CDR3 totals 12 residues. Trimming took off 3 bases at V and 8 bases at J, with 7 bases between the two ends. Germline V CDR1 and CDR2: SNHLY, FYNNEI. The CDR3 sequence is CASSEAGEKLFF. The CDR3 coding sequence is TGTGCCAGCAGTGAGGCAGGGGAAAAACTGTTTTTT.

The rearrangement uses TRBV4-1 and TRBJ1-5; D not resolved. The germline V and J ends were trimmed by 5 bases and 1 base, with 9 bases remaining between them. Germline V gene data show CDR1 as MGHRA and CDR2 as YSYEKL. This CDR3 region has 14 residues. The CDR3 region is CASSLAGSNQPQHF. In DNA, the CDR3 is TGCGCCAGCAGCTTGGCAGGAAGCAATCAGCCCCAGCATTTT.